The T cell receptor beta chain under discussion was sequenced for a study of OX40 agonist ivuxolimab in advanced cancers. Study-level information: Partial responses occurred in Three dose-escalation patients, one with hepatocellular carcinoma and two with cutaneous melanoma.

Produced via immunoSEQ multiplex PCR; TCRdb's table is partial and in-frame only. The data hold approximately 78,000 clones, with about 82% observed a single time. Note on this clone: Its antigen remains unknown.

Findings of the study overall: Both blood CD4+ and CD8+ T cells showed clonal growth by week 6 at 0.1 to 3.0 mg/kg. Fewer expanded clones were found on average in CD4+ than in CD8+ T cells.

Germline assignment: CDR1 SGHKS and CDR2 YYEKEE (reference sequence). V was pared by 0 bases and J by 3 bases, with 10 bases between. This CDR3 region has 16 residues. The origin of this receptor is an adult with an advanced solid tumor such as melanoma, head and neck, liver or kidney cancer. The sample was CD4+ or CD8+ T cells sorted from blood, taken in a trial of the OX40 agonist ivuxolimab. This chain links TRBV5-5 with TRBJ2-6; D may be TRBD2 (5 bases). CDR3 in DNA: TGTGCCAGCAGCTTGGCCGGGGTTGGTGGGGCCAACGTCCTGACTTTC. It translates to CASSLAGVGGANVLTF. The full variable domain, completed using reference TRBV5-5 and TRBJ2-6, is DAGVTQSPTHLIKTRGQQVTLRCSPISGHKSVSWYQQVLGQGPQFIFQYYEKEERGRGNFPDRFSARQFPNYSSELNVNALLLGDSALYLCASSLAGVGGANVLTFGAGSRLTVL.